The next 3 T cell receptor beta chains were all read from a single sample in a study of T-cell memory formation after mild COVID-19. TCRdb analysed the 5' RACE reads with MiXCR anew, one entry per CDR3 protein. Of around 340,000 distinct CDR3 sequences in the sample, around 21% are singletons; the top ten hold 9.5% to 15%. The sample consisted of PBMCs or a T cell subset sorted from them (not recorded which). Every receptor here comes from an adult woman who had mild COVID-19 (a few samples of this study predate the infection). Cell type and time point are not known.

The genes are TRBV2 and TRBJ2-1; D uncertain. Germline V CDR1 and CDR2: SNHLY, FYNNEI. The V gene lost 2 bases and the J gene lost 12 bases, with 20 bases spanning the gap. There are 15 residues in the CDR3. The chain's CDR3 is CASSESAVALFGQFF. The CDR3 DNA sequence: TGTGCCAGCAGTGAATCGGCGGTCGCGTTGTTTGGGCAGTTCTTC. The full variable domain, its missing parts supplied by reference TRBV2 and TRBJ2-1, is EPEVTQTPSHQVTQMGQEVILRCVPISNHLYFYWYRQILGQKVEFLVSFYNNEISEKSEIFDDQFSVERPDGSNFTLKIRSTKLEDSAMYFCASSESAVALFGQFFGPGTRLTVL.

The chain joins TRBV11-2 to TRBJ2-1; D gene uncertain. In germline, CDR1 is SGHAT, CDR2 FQNNGV. The CDR3 spans 12 residues. The germline V and J ends were trimmed by 0 bases and 12 bases, with 9 bases remaining between them. The CDR3 loop reads CASSLDLELQFF. The CDR3, as DNA: TGTGCCAGCAGCTTAGATCTCGAGTTGCAGTTCTTC.

J is TRBJ2-1 and V is TRBV7-6; 7 bases agree with TRBD2. Germline V lookup: CDR1 SGHVS, CDR2 FNYEAQ. The J segment lost 0 bases and the V segment lost 5 bases, leaving 10 bases of the junction unmatched. The CDR3 covers 17 residues. CDR3 DNA sequence: TGTGCCAGCAGCCTGCTATCGGGGGGACGCTCCTACAATGAGCAGTTCTTC. This sequence encodes CASSLLSGGRSYNEQFF.